Following are 15 T cell receptor beta chains from one sample sequenced in a study of T cells in narcolepsy. This table comes from immunoSEQ multiplex PCR, and its TCRdb copy is limited to in-frame clones, with some not included. The table includes approximately 26,000 clones, 81% detected once. Sequencing was done on a sample of memory (CD45RA-) CD4+ T cells from blood. The receptors come from a human donor in good health.

The chain carries TRBV5-5 and TRBJ2-7; D not resolved. CDR3 length: 12 residues. Germline values: CDR1 SGHKS, CDR2 YYEKEE (reference sequence). V gave up 0 bases and J gave up 5 bases, with 6 bases separating them. DNA of the CDR3: TGTGCCAGCAGCTTGGAGATGAACGAGCAGTACTTC. Translating it yields CASSLEMNEQYF.

The rearrangement links TRBV9 to TRBJ1-3; D is uncertain. Trimming took 2 bases from V and 4 from J, leaving 10 bases between them. There are 14 residues in the CDR3. CDR1 is SGDLS and CDR2 is YYNGEE in the germline V gene. The CDR3 protein is CASSVGSQGNTIYF. The CDR3 bases are TGTGCCAGCAGCGTTGGCAGCCAGGGAAACACCATATATTTT.

The V call is TRBV2, the J call TRBJ2-3, with 9 bases that match TRBD2. The germline V gene encodes CDR1 SNHLY and CDR2 FYNNEI. The CDR3 is 15 residues long. The trim removed 5 bases at V and 6 bases at J, leaving 9 bases unmatched. CDR3 sequence reads: CASSLLAGVTDTQYF. Here the CDR3 DNA reads TGTGCCAGCAGTCTCTTAGCGGGAGTGACCGATACGCAGTATTTT.

The count of this clone is one. The chain links TRBV30 to TRBJ2-5; a weak D match, TRBD2 (6 bases). Germline-derived CDR1 and CDR2 are GTSNPN and SVGIG (reference sequence). The germline V and J ends were trimmed by 2 bases and 2 bases, with 12 bases remaining between them. The CDR3 totals 14 residues. CDR3 DNA sequence: TGTGCCTGGAGTCTGGGGAGGATACAAGAGACCCAGTACTTC. Its protein product is CAWSLGRIQETQYF. The variable domain in full, completed from reference TRBV30 and TRBJ2-5, reads SQTIHQWPATLVQPVGSPLSLECTVEGTSNPNLYWYRQAAGRGLQLLFYSVGIGQISSEVPQNLSASRPQDRQFILSSKKLLLSDSGFYLCAWSLGRIQETQYFGPGTRLLVL.

The chain links TRBV14 to TRBJ2-7, with D perhaps TRBD1 (5 bases). CDR3 length: 12 amino acids. Looked up from germline, CDR1 is SGHDN and CDR2 is FVKESK. Trimming removed 7 bases from V and 4 bases from J, with 11 bases in between. CDR3 in amino acids: CASNQGNYEQYF. CDR3 DNA sequence: TGTGCCAGCAATCAGGGTAATTACGAGCAGTACTTC.

This clone was counted between two and nine times. The rearrangement links TRBV6-1 to TRBJ2-7; D might be TRBD2 (5 bases). V lost 1 base to trimming and J lost 0 bases, with 10 bases between them. CDR1 and CDR2 (germline): MNHNS, SASEGT. CDR3 size: 15 residues. In nucleotides, the CDR3 is TGTGCCAGCAGTGAAGGGCTAGCCGGCTCCTACGAGCAGTACTTC. It specifies CASSEGLAGSYEQYF.

Note on this clone: The junction departs from germline at one end; a sequencing error may be responsible. The V gene is TRBV5-1, the J gene TRBJ2-3, with unresolved D. The CDR3 length is 11 residues. From germline, CDR1 is SGHRS and CDR2 YFSETQ. CDR3 residues: CASSFTDTQYF. In nucleotides, the CDR3 is TGTGCCAGCAGCTTTACAGATACGCAGTATTTT.

V gene TRBV2 combines with J gene TRBJ2-2, with D uncertain. The CDR3 is made up of 15 amino acids. Germline CDR1 is SNHLY and CDR2 is FYNNEI. Trimming stripped 2 bases from V and 6 bases from J, with 13 bases between. CDR3 nucleotides: TGTGCCAGCAGTGAACGGCCCTTTGGAGCCGGGGAGCTGTTTTTT. This encodes CASSERPFGAGELFF. The entire variable domain, with the rest obtained from reference TRBV2 and TRBJ2-2, is as follows: EPEVTQTPSHQVTQMGQEVILRCVPISNHLYFYWYRQILGQKVEFLVSFYNNEISEKSEIFDDQFSVERPDGSNFTLKIRSTKLEDSAMYFCASSERPFGAGELFFGEGSRLTVL.

The gene calls are TRBV4-3 and TRBJ2-7; D call uncertain. The CDR3 totals 15 residues. V lost 4 bases to trimming and J lost 0 bases, with 13 bases between them. Germline CDR1 LGHNA, CDR2 YSLEER. The CDR3 DNA sequence: TGCGCCAGCAGCCCCCCGGAAGTCAACTCCTACGAGCAGTACTTC. Translated: CASSPPEVNSYEQYF.

In this sample, this clone turned up a few times. The chain joins TRBV19 to TRBJ2-7; D assignment may be TRBD1 or TRBD2 (6 bases each). The CDR3 loop spans 15 amino acids. Germline values: CDR1 LNHDA, CDR2 SQIVND (reference sequence). The V end lost 5 bases, the J end lost 9 bases, and 23 bases lay between the germline ends. The CDR3 DNA reads as TGTGCCAGTAGTCCAGGGGACTCCGCTTCCCTCGGGCAGTACTTC. It specifies CASSPGDSASLGQYF. The full variable domain, in which reference TRBV19 and TRBJ2-7 provide the parts outside the CDR3, is DGGITQSPKYLFRKEGQNVTLSCEQNLNHDAMYWYRQDPGQGLRLIYYSQIVNDFQKGDIAEGYSVSREKKESFPLTVTSAQKNPTAFYLCASSPGDSASLGQYFGPGTRLTVT.

This clone has only a few counts. J is TRBJ2-5 and V is TRBV20-1; D gene uncertain. Germline V gene data show CDR1 as DFQATT and CDR2 as SNEGSKA (reference sequence). The CDR3 totals 11 residues. V lost 3 bases and J 5 bases, leaving 7 bases between the germline ends. The CDR3 DNA reads as TGCAGTGCTAGCATCCACGAGACCCAGTACTTC. Translated, it gives CSASIHETQYF.

This chain uses TRBV14 with TRBJ2-5; D may be TRBD2 (6 bases). This CDR3 has 16 amino acids. V was pared by 0 bases and J by 4 bases, with 15 bases between. Germline V CDR1 and CDR2: SGHDN, FVKESK. Here the CDR3 reads CASSQETGVGLETQYF. The CDR3 DNA reads as TGTGCCAGCAGCCAAGAGACGGGAGTGGGTCTAGAGACCCAGTACTTC.

The chain is built from TRBV6-5 and TRBJ2-5; D gene uncertain. The V end was cut by 0 bases, the J end by 5 bases, with 16 bases between. Germline CDR1 and CDR2: MNHEY and SVGAGI. This CDR3 has 16 residues. The CDR3 region is CASSYSPSNSWETQYF. In DNA form, the CDR3 reads TGTGCCAGCAGTTACTCACCCTCTAACAGTTGGGAGACCCAGTACTTC.

The chain has TRBV30 and TRBJ2-1; D is unresolved. CDR1 is GTSNPN, CDR2 SVGIG, per germline (reference sequence). The CDR3 sequence is 16 residues long. The V and J ends lost 3 bases and 1 base respectively, with 16 bases between them. The CDR3 sequence is CAWRGTAPSSYNEQFF. DNA for the CDR3: TGTGCCTGGAGGGGAACTGCCCCTAGTTCCTACAATGAGCAGTTCTTC. The whole variable domain, filled in from reference TRBV30 and TRBJ2-1, reads SQTIHQWPATLVQPVGSPLSLECTVEGTSNPNLYWYRQAAGRGLQLLFYSVGIGQISSEVPQNLSASRPQDRQFILSSKKLLLSDSGFYLCAWRGTAPSSYNEQFFGPGTRLTVL.

The chain joins TRBV19 to TRBJ2-7; no clear D gene. Germline CDR1 is LNHDA and CDR2 is SQIVND (reference sequence). CDR3 length: 11 amino acids. Trimming removed 9 bases from V and 2 bases from J, with 8 bases in between. The CDR3 region has the DNA TGTGCCAGCAGCCCTACCTACGAGCAGTACTTC. This translates into CASSPTYEQYF.